Below, 28 T cell receptor beta chains from the same sample are listed, as sequenced in a study of T cell responses to AZD1222 COVID-19 vaccine. Assay used: immunoSEQ multiplex PCR; TCRdb lists only in-frame clones, some missing. The sample holds fewer than 110,000 clones, more than 70% seen once. The starting material was peripheral blood, obtained 28 days after the second AZD1222 dose. The source is an adult who received the AZD1222 COVID-19 vaccine.

The chain recombines TRBV15 with TRBJ1-3, with TRBD1 identical over 7 bases. With 1 base clipped from V and 1 base from J, the junction kept 10 bases outside the gene matches. Per the germline V gene, CDR1 is LNHNV and CDR2 is YYDKDF (reference sequence). The CDR3 loop spans 18 amino acids. The CDR3 spells CATSRAGQALRSGNTIYF. CDR3 nucleotide sequence: TGTGCCACCAGCAGAGCCGGACAGGCGCTGCGGTCTGGAAACACCATATATTTT.

The rearrangement uses TRBV5-1 and TRBJ1-2; D perhaps matches TRBD1 (5 bases). Per germline, CDR1 SGHRS and CDR2 YFSETQ. The CDR3 is 13 amino acids. Trimming shortened V by 4 bases and J by 8 bases, and 15 bases separated the two germline ends. The CDR3 nucleotides read TGCGCCAGCAGCCCGGACGGGGGAAGCGGCTACACCTTC. This codes for CASSPDGGSGYTF.

This clone was seen once. The chain recombines TRBV6-5 with TRBJ1-2, with D possibly being TRBD1 (6 bases). Germline values: CDR1 MNHEY, CDR2 SVGAGI. Trimming stripped 5 bases from V and 4 bases from J, with 8 bases between. The CDR3 extends over 12 amino acids. CDR3 loop: CASSQGLYGYTF. For the CDR3, the DNA is TGTGCCAGCAGTCAGGGGCTCTATGGCTACACCTTC.

This sequence joins TRBV6-5 and TRBJ1-4, with D perhaps matching TRBD1 (5 bases). Looked up from germline, CDR1 is MNHEY and CDR2 is SVGAGI. CDR3 length equals 14 residues. Trimming shortened V by 5 bases and J by 5 bases, and 12 bases separated the two germline ends. The CDR3 sequence: CASSRGRQNEKLFF. The CDR3 nucleotides read TGTGCCAGCAGTAGGGGCAGACAAAATGAAAAACTGTTTTTT.

The CDR3 loop is CASSQELGRSSYNEQFF. In nucleotides, the CDR3 is TGCGCCAGCAGCCAAGAACTGGGGCGGAGCTCCTACAATGAGCAGTTCTTC. The gene calls are TRBV4-1 and TRBJ2-1; tentatively, D is TRBD1 (5 bases). Germline-derived CDR1 and CDR2 are MGHRA and YSYEKL. The CDR3 runs 17 residues. Trimming cost V 0 bases and J 0 bases, with 12 bases left between them.

The chain recombines TRBV28 with TRBJ2-7; 9 positions match TRBD2. Trimming took 4 bases from V and 4 from J; bases not matched to a gene: 5. The germline gives CDR1 MDHEN, CDR2 SYDVKM. CDR3 length equals 14 residues. The CDR3 is CASSSGTSLYEQYF. In DNA, the CDR3 is TGTGCCAGCAGTTCCGGGACTAGCTTGTACGAGCAGTACTTC.

The chain uses TRBV4-3 and TRBJ2-4; 7 bases line up with TRBD2. The junction had 6 bases not matched to a gene; V was cut back by 0 bases and J by 4 bases. CDR1 is LGHNA and CDR2 is YSLEER in the germline V gene. The length of the CDR3 is 16 residues. CDR3 residues: CASSQDTGGSKNIQYF. For the CDR3, the DNA is TGCGCCAGCAGCCAAGATACGGGGGGATCAAAAAACATTCAGTACTTC.

Details on this clone: The junction shows a germline mismatch at one end, possibly a read error. V and J are TRBV10-1 and TRBJ2-7; D gene ambiguous. In germline, CDR1 is WNHNN, CDR2 SYGVQD (reference sequence). The length of the CDR3 is 15 residues. The CDR3 DNA follows: TGCGCCAGCAGTGAGTCCGTCTCGTCTTCCTACGAGCAGTACTTT. Translation: CASSESVSSSYEQYF.

CDR3 sequence: CASSYSRQGGNYGYTF. DNA of the CDR3: TGTGCCAGCAGTTACTCAAGACAGGGAGGGAACTATGGCTACACCTTC. The V call is TRBV6-5, the J call TRBJ1-2, with TRBD1 matching over 7 bases. J was trimmed by 2 bases and V by 0 bases; bases with no gene match: 6. The CDR3 covers 16 residues. The germline gives CDR1 MNHEY, CDR2 SVGAGI.

The V gene is TRBV4-3, the J gene TRBJ2-5, with 10 positions matching TRBD2. The CDR3 spans 16 residues. In germline, CDR1 is LGHNA, CDR2 YSLEER. J was trimmed by 3 bases and V by 0 bases; bases with no gene match: 4. The CDR3 DNA follows: TGCGCCAGCAGCCAAGACGGCGGGACTAGCGAAGAGACCCAGTACTTC. Amino acid sequence: CASSQDGGTSEETQYF.

This clone is classed as medium-sized (0.01 to 0.1%). The genes are TRBV28 and TRBJ2-1; D is ambiguous. The germline V gene has CDR1 MDHEN and CDR2 SYDVKM. V was shortened by 3 bases and J by 5 bases, with 2 bases between the two germline ends. The CDR3 sequence is 11 residues long. CDR3 DNA: TGTGCCAGCAGTTTCCACAATGAGCAGTTCTTC. It translates to CASSFHNEQFF.

This chain connects TRBV2 to TRBJ2-2; 8 positions match TRBD1. This CDR3 contains 16 residues. After removal of 2 bases from V and 5 bases from J, the junction contained 7 bases not matched to a gene. CDR1 is SNHLY, CDR2 FYNNEI, per germline. CDR3 nucleotide sequence: TGTGCCAGCAGTGAATCCAGGACAGGGAGGACCGGGGAGCTGTTTTTT. This translates into CASSESRTGRTGELFF.

The chain links TRBV27 to TRBJ1-5; D is perhaps TRBD1 (5 bases). CDR1 is MNHEY and CDR2 is SMNVEV in the germline V gene (reference sequence). Deletions cut 4 bases from V and 5 bases from J, with 15 bases between. CDR3 length equals 15 residues. CDR3 sequence (DNA): TGTGCCAGCAGTTCTGGGCAGGGTAAACATCAGCCCCAGCATTTT. As protein: CASSSGQGKHQPQHF.

This chain connects TRBV5-1 to TRBJ2-1; TRBD2 matches at 12 bases. Germline loops: CDR1 SGHRS, CDR2 YFSETQ. There are 15 residues in the CDR3. The V segment lost 0 bases and the J segment 7 bases; nucleotides outside the gene matches: 2. In DNA form, the CDR3 reads TGCGCCAGCAGCTTGGGACTAGCGGGAGTTAATGAGCAGTTCTTC. Amino acid sequence: CASSLGLAGVNEQFF.

V is TRBV29-1 and J is TRBJ1-1; 11 bases match TRBD1. The V and J ends lost 7 bases and 7 bases, in that order; junction bases with no gene match: 14. The CDR3 covers 15 residues. Germline lookup yields CDR1 SQVTM and CDR2 ANQGSEA. The CDR3 here is CSATEGTGGYSEAFF. The CDR3 bases are TGCAGCGCCACGGAAGGGACAGGGGGATATAGTGAAGCTTTCTTT.

Here the CDR3 DNA reads TGTGCCAGCAGATTAACGCGGGGGGCGGATACGCAGTATTTT. The encoded protein is CASRLTRGADTQYF. The chain carries TRBV6-5 and TRBJ2-3, with TRBD2 matching over 8 bases. CDR1 and CDR2 (germline): MNHEY, SVGAGI. V gave up 6 bases and J gave up 6 bases; unmatched junction bases: 8. The CDR3 length is 14 residues.

The chain joins TRBV24-1 to TRBJ1-5; 7 bases map to TRBD1. The CDR3 length is 15 residues. Looked up from germline, CDR1 is KGHDR and CDR2 is SFDVKD. V lost 3 bases and J lost 6; bases outside the gene matches: 7. In nucleotides, the CDR3 is TGTGCCACCAGTGATCCCCGGGACAGATTTCAGCCCCAGCATTTT. It specifies CATSDPRDRFQPQHF.

The chain employs TRBV27 and TRBJ2-2; 7 nucleotides line up with TRBD1. The CDR3 has 15 amino acids. Per the germline V gene, CDR1 is MNHEY and CDR2 is SMNVEV (reference sequence). J was trimmed by 1 base and V by 6 bases; bases with no gene match: 5. This CDR3 is CASSHRDRNTGELFF. CDR3 sequence (DNA): TGTGCCAGCAGCCACCGGGACAGGAACACCGGGGAGCTGTTTTTT.

The chain has TRBV19 and TRBJ2-1; the match to TRBD2 covers 7 bases. The CDR3 totals 14 residues. Germline values: CDR1 LNHDA, CDR2 SQIVND (reference sequence). V lost 9 bases to trimming and J lost 3 bases; unmatched junction nucleotides: 8. The CDR3 protein is CASDDGGGYNEQFF. The CDR3 DNA sequence: TGTGCCAGCGATGATGGCGGGGGCTACAATGAGCAGTTCTTC.

The gene calls are TRBV24-1 and TRBJ2-7; D assignment may be TRBD1 or TRBD2 (5 bases each). Germline loops: CDR1 KGHDR, CDR2 SFDVKD. The CDR3 contains 15 residues. Trimming pared 7 bases from V and 3 bases from J, leaving 18 bases between. The CDR3 sequence: CATRGEPGPSYEQYF. DNA for the CDR3: TGTGCCACCAGGGGGGAACCGGGTCCGAGCTACGAGCAGTACTTC.

The chain links TRBV30 to TRBJ2-3; 8 nucleotides agree with TRBD1. Losses at the gene ends were 2 bases for V and 1 base for J; bases not matched to a gene: 5. Germline V CDR1 and CDR2: GTSNPN, SVGIG (reference sequence). CDR3 length: 15 residues. CDR3 bases: TGTGCCTGGAGTTTGGACAGGGTAGGCACAGATACGCAGTATTTT. Encoded protein: CAWSLDRVGTDTQYF.

The J gene is TRBJ1-2, the V gene TRBV5-1; 10 bases line up with TRBD1. The CDR3 has 13 amino acids. Per the germline V gene, CDR1 is SGHRS and CDR2 is YFSETQ. The V and J ends lost 7 bases and 8 bases, in that order; junction bases with no gene match: 8. The CDR3 nucleotides are TGCGCCAGCGGGGGACAGGGGAGTCGCGGCTACACCTTC. As protein: CASGGQGSRGYTF.

V is TRBV3-1 (or the pseudogene TRBV3-2) and J is TRBJ2-3; D perhaps matches TRBD2 (5 bases). The CDR3 runs to 16 residues. The germline V gene encodes CDR1 LGHDT and CDR2 YNNKEL (reference sequence). Trimming stripped 5 bases from V and 2 bases from J, with 17 bases between. CDR3 in amino acids: CASSSYLRVDTDTQYF. CDR3 in DNA: TGTGCCAGCAGCTCCTATCTGCGGGTAGACACAGATACGCAGTATTTT.

The V and J genes are TRBV21-1 and TRBJ1-5; TRBD1 is taken as the D call from the table, unchecked against the DNA. TRBV21-1 is a recognized pseudogene. The CDR3 consists of 13 residues. CDR3 in amino acids: CASRDRDNQPQHF. The CDR3 DNA sequence: TGTGCCAGCCGCGACAGAGACAATCAGCCCCAGCATTTT.

The rearrangement uses TRBV28 and TRBJ2-1, with D possibly matching TRBD2 (6 bases). The CDR3 runs to 13 residues. The germline V gene encodes CDR1 MDHEN and CDR2 SYDVKM. V dropped 7 bases and J dropped 3 bases, with 10 bases sitting between them. CDR3 protein: CASKEGGYNEQFF. The DNA for the CDR3 is TGTGCCAGCAAGGAGGGCGGCTACAATGAGCAGTTCTTC.

The V gene is TRBV2, the J gene TRBJ1-5; a weak D match, TRBD1 (5 bases). The V end lost 3 bases, the J end lost 3 bases, and 15 bases lay between the germline ends. Germline V gene data show CDR1 as SNHLY and CDR2 as FYNNEI. The CDR3 length is 16 residues. This CDR3 reads CASSDRGGGPNQPQHF. The CDR3 DNA sequence: TGTGCCAGCAGTGATCGTGGGGGAGGTCCCAATCAGCCCCAGCATTTT. Combining the CDR3 with reference TRBV2 and TRBJ1-5 gives the whole variable domain EPEVTQTPSHQVTQMGQEVILRCVPISNHLYFYWYRQILGQKVEFLVSFYNNEISEKSEIFDDQFSVERPDGSNFTLKIRSTKLEDSAMYFCASSDRGGGPNQPQHFGDGTRLSIL.

V usage is TRBV28 and J usage is TRBJ1-2; TRBD1 might be the D (6 bases). V was trimmed by 5 bases and J by 8 bases, leaving 21 bases between them. CDR3 length: 15 amino acids. Germline V gene sequence: CDR1 MDHEN, CDR2 SYDVKM. The CDR3 loop reads CASSQRDIGSRGYTF. The CDR3 nucleotides read TGTGCCAGCAGTCAACGGGACATCGGATCCAGGGGCTACACCTTC.

This clone was detected only once. The genes are TRBV14 and TRBJ1-3; D is unclear. This CDR3 is built from 13 residues. V lost 1 base, J lost 2 bases, and 3 bases lay in between. The germline V gene encodes CDR1 SGHDN and CDR2 FVKESK. CDR3 in DNA: TGTGCCAGCAGCCAAGTTCCTGGAAACACCATATATTTT. Residues: CASSQVPGNTIYF.